The 20 T cell receptor beta chains in this list originate from one sample, sequenced in a study of blood T cell repertoires in COVID-19. Produced via immunoSEQ multiplex PCR; TCRdb's table is partial and in-frame only. The sample shows around 300,000 clones, 85% to 90% of them seen only once. Sequencing input: PBMCs or T cells enriched from blood (not recorded which). These receptors were collected from a woman between 55 and 75 years old in a cohort exposed to, infected with or recovered from COVID-19 (not recorded which).

V usage is TRBV9 and J usage is TRBJ2-7, with D possibly TRBD2 on 5 matching bases. CDR1 SGDLS and CDR2 YYNGEE come from the germline V gene. V was pared by 0 bases and J by 0 bases, with 16 bases between. The length of the CDR3 is 17 residues. CDR3 region: CASSVGEGPPSSYEQYF. As DNA, the CDR3 is TGTGCCAGCAGCGTAGGAGAGGGCCCCCCGAGCTCCTACGAGCAGTACTTC. Combining the CDR3 with reference TRBV9 and TRBJ2-7 gives the whole variable domain DSGVTQTPKHLITATGQRVTLRCSPRSGDLSVYWYQQSLDQGLQFLIQYYNGEERAKGNILERFSAQQFPDLHSELNLSSLELGDSALYFCASSVGEGPPSSYEQYFGPGTRLTVT.

Only one count was recorded for this clone. The rearrangement uses TRBV11-2 and TRBJ2-1, with TRBD1 identical over 7 bases. This CDR3 region has 13 residues. V gave up 4 bases and J gave up 4 bases; unmatched junction bases: 1. Germline V lookup: CDR1 SGHAT, CDR2 FQNNGV. The CDR3 sequence is CASSSGQYNEQFF. As DNA, the CDR3 is TGTGCCAGCAGCTCGGGACAGTACAATGAGCAGTTCTTC.

The chain carries TRBV28 and TRBJ1-1; D is possibly TRBD1 (5 bases). CDR3 size: 15 residues. Germline V CDR1 and CDR2: MDHEN, SYDVKM. Between the trimmed V and J ends, which lost 6 bases and 5 bases, there was a span of 19 bases. The CDR3 is CASSLVGGKGTEAFF. The DNA of the CDR3 is TGTGCCAGCAGCCTAGTCGGGGGAAAAGGGACTGAAGCTTTCTTT.

The CDR3 nucleotides are TGCGCCAGCAGCTTCCTTAGCGGGGGCTACAATGAGCAGTTCTTC. Amino acid sequence: CASSFLSGGYNEQFF. V is TRBV5-1 and J is TRBJ2-1; 9 bases are shared with TRBD2. This CDR3 spans 15 amino acids. The trim removed 2 bases at V and 3 bases at J, leaving 3 bases unmatched. The germline gives CDR1 SGHRS, CDR2 YFSETQ.

The V call is TRBV6-5, the J call TRBJ2-7; 8 nucleotides line up with TRBD1. Unmatched junction bases numbered 6, after V lost 0 bases and J lost 5 bases. Germline assignment: CDR1 MNHEY and CDR2 SVGAGI. The CDR3 is 15 amino acids. CDR3 nucleotide sequence: TGTGCCAGCAGTTACTCTAGGACAGGGAACAACGAGCAGTACTTC. It specifies CASSYSRTGNNEQYF.

V is TRBV6-2 or TRBV6-3 and J is TRBJ2-6; 8 bases fit TRBD2. This CDR3 has 19 residues. The V gene end was trimmed by 4 bases and the J gene end by 0 bases; junction bases not matched to a gene: 11. Looked up from germline, CDR1 is MNHEY and CDR2 is SVGEGT. The CDR3 DNA sequence: TGTGCCAGCAGTTCCACCGGGACTAGGGGGATCTCTGGGGCCAACGTCCTGACTTTC. It codes for CASSSTGTRGISGANVLTF.

The chain is built from TRBV10-3 and TRBJ1-2; 10 bases line up with TRBD1. This CDR3 has 16 amino acids. CDR1 and CDR2 (germline): ENHRY, SYGVKD. V shed 2 bases, J shed 1 base, and the junction held 4 bases outside the gene matches. The CDR3 DNA sequence: TGTGCCATCAGTGAGCCTAGGACAGGGGGTAACTATGGCTACACCTTC. Residues: CAISEPRTGGNYGYTF.

The V and J genes are TRBV5-1 and TRBJ2-1; 13 bases align to TRBD2. This CDR3 spans 17 amino acids. Germline-derived CDR1 and CDR2 are SGHRS and YFSETQ. The ends lost 1 base at V and 8 bases at J; junction bases unmatched: 9. CDR3 sequence: CASSLKRLAGGSYEQFF. The CDR3 DNA is TGCGCCAGCAGCTTGAAGAGACTAGCGGGAGGTTCGTATGAGCAGTTCTTC. Full variable domain (missing parts from reference TRBV5-1 and TRBJ2-1): KAGVTQTPRYLIKTRGQQVTLSCSPISGHRSVSWYQQTPGQGLQFLFEYFSETQRNKGNFPGRFSGRQFSNSRSEMNVSTLELGDSALYLCASSLKRLAGGSYEQFFGPGTRLTVL.

The J gene is TRBJ2-2, the V gene TRBV3-1 (or the pseudogene TRBV3-2); 10 nucleotides align to TRBD2. Germline V gene sequence: CDR1 LGHDT, CDR2 YNNKEL (reference sequence). V shed 2 bases, J shed 2 bases, and the junction held 8 bases outside the gene matches. This CDR3 spans 18 amino acids. The CDR3, as DNA: TGTGCCAGCAGCCAAATCGGCGGACTAGCGGAAAACACCGGGGAGCTGTTTTTT. Its translation is CASSQIGGLAENTGELFF.

There are a few counts of this clone. J is TRBJ1-2 and V is TRBV4-1, with unresolved D. Per the germline V gene, CDR1 is MGHRA and CDR2 is YSYEKL. The length of the CDR3 is 13 residues. Trimming removed 0 bases at V and 8 bases at J, with 10 bases between. The CDR3 sequence: CASSQETKEGYTF. The CDR3 region has the DNA TGCGCCAGCAGCCAAGAAACGAAAGAGGGCTACACCTTC.

This chain links TRBV5-1 with TRBJ1-2; D is undetermined. Germline V gene sequence: CDR1 SGHRS, CDR2 YFSETQ. Trimming shortened V by 4 bases and J by 4 bases, and 11 bases separated the two germline ends. CDR3 length: 13 amino acids. In DNA form, the CDR3 reads TGCGCCAGCAGCCCCCGTCCCGTCTATGGCTACACCTTC. Translating gives CASSPRPVYGYTF. Together with reference TRBV5-1 and TRBJ1-2, the CDR3 gives the full variable domain: KAGVTQTPRYLIKTRGQQVTLSCSPISGHRSVSWYQQTPGQGLQFLFEYFSETQRNKGNFPGRFSGRQFSNSRSEMNVSTLELGDSALYLCASSPRPVYGYTFGSGTRLTVV.

This clone occurred a few times. V gene TRBV15 combines with J gene TRBJ1-2; D uncertain. Trimming pared 2 bases from V and 4 bases from J, leaving 8 bases between. In germline, CDR1 is LNHNV, CDR2 YYDKDF (reference sequence). The CDR3 is 13 residues long. The CDR3 DNA is TGTGCCACCAGCAGACTGTTATTCTATGGCTACACCTTC. As protein: CATSRLLFYGYTF.

This chain uses TRBV28 with TRBJ1-5, with no clear D. V lost 7 bases and J lost 7, with 14 bases in between. The CDR3 runs to 13 residues. The germline gives CDR1 MDHEN, CDR2 SYDVKM. CDR3 in amino acids: CASNSGRSQPQHF. In DNA, the CDR3 is TGTGCCAGCAATTCGGGAAGGAGCCAGCCCCAGCATTTT.

The V call is TRBV19, the J call TRBJ2-1; 11 nucleotides align to TRBD2. The junction had 7 bases not matched to a gene; V was cut back by 6 bases and J by 0 bases. Germline CDR1 reads LNHDA; CDR2 reads SQIVND (reference sequence). The CDR3 spans 17 residues. The CDR3 DNA reads as TGTGCCAGTAGAAAGACTAGCGGGATTGGCTCCTACAATGAGCAGTTCTTC. Protein product: CASRKTSGIGSYNEQFF.

V is TRBV5-6 and J is TRBJ2-3; unclear D gene. Trimming cost V 2 bases and J 3 bases, with 4 bases left between them. The CDR3 contains 12 residues. Germline lookup yields CDR1 SGHDT and CDR2 YYEEEE. The CDR3 bases are TGTGCCAGCAGCTTCGGGACAGATACGCAGTATTTT. The encoded protein is CASSFGTDTQYF.

This rearrangement joins TRBV5-4 to TRBJ2-7; the match to TRBD1 covers 8 bases. The CDR3 is made up of 15 amino acids. Per the germline V gene, CDR1 is SGHNT and CDR2 is YYREEE (reference sequence). Unmatched junction bases numbered 6, after V lost 0 bases and J lost 4 bases. The CDR3 protein is CASSLAGTGSYEQYF. CDR3 DNA sequence: TGTGCCAGCAGCTTGGCTGGGACAGGCTCTTACGAGCAGTACTTC.

The chain combines TRBV12-3 or TRBV12-4 with TRBJ2-7; D might be TRBD2 (7 bases). This CDR3 spans 11 amino acids. V shed 7 bases and J shed 6 bases, with 10 bases lying between them. The DNA for the CDR3 is TGTGCCAGCATGAGGGGGGGCGAGCAGTACTTC. It is translated as CASMRGGEQYF.

The genes are TRBV24-1 and TRBJ2-1; 12 positions agree with TRBD2. CDR1 KGHDR and CDR2 SFDVKD come from the germline V gene. V shed 7 bases, J shed 4 bases, and the junction held 7 bases outside the gene matches. There are 16 residues in the CDR3. The CDR3 bases are TGTGCCACCAGCCCGGGGACTAGCGGGCAGTACAATGAGCAGTTCTTC. Translating gives CATSPGTSGQYNEQFF.

The V gene is TRBV3-1 (or the pseudogene TRBV3-2), the J gene TRBJ1-1; TRBD1 matches 8 bases. Losses at the gene ends were 3 bases for V and 3 bases for J; bases not matched to a gene: 6. The CDR3 sequence is 15 residues long. Germline assignment: CDR1 LGHDT and CDR2 YNNKEL (reference sequence). CDR3 in DNA: TGTGCCAGCAGCCACGCGGGACAGGCGGACACTGAAGCTTTCTTT. Translated: CASSHAGQADTEAFF.

The chain recombines TRBV21-1 with TRBJ2-7; TRBD1, the D gene given by the table, was not confirmed from the DNA. TRBV21-1 is recorded as a pseudogene. This CDR3 is built from 14 residues. Here the CDR3 reads CASSNEGANYEQYF. For the CDR3, the DNA is TGTGCCAGCAGCAATGAGGGGGCTAACTACGAGCAGTACTTC.